This T cell receptor (beta chain) is from a study of shared clonotypes between healthy human individuals. The study's findings and limits: Genetic and exposure-history diversity was limited by the small donor number.

Assay execution took place at the deep level. The protocol was immunoSEQ multiplex PCR, while the TCRdb copy is restricted to in-frame clones and leaves out a portion. The sample has about 680,000 clones, about two thirds seen once. The CDR3 totals 19 residues. Losses at the gene ends were 2 bases for V and 2 bases for J; bases not matched to a gene: 17. Germline loops: CDR1 ENHRY, CDR2 SYGVKD. This clone was counted many times. Antigen specificity is unknown. The donors were all Caucasian adults (living in Nashville, Tennessee). Researchers partitioned CD4+ cells into CD45RA+ naive and CD45RA-negative memory subsets.

J is TRBJ2-7 and V is TRBV10-3; 8 nucleotides match TRBD1. This receptor was obtained from a woman aged 25 to 39 in good health. What was sequenced was memory CD4+ T cells sorted from blood. As to subset: CD45RA-negative fraction. The CDR3 reads CAISEGLRRGPQKPYEQYF. The CDR3 region has the DNA TGTGCCATCAGTGAGGGTTTGCGCAGGGGGCCCCAGAAACCCTACGAGCAGTACTTC.